This T cell receptor beta chain was captured by sequencing in a study of tumor-infiltrating lymphocytes in oesophageal squamous cell carcinoma (dated by TCRdb to the mid-2010s). This clonotype was counted only a few times. The antigen this receptor binds is unknown. No quality values exist for individual bases; no much larger clone is one base distant. Libraries were built with PCR. The data were produced on an Illumina HiSeq 2000. Clones were called with MiXCR by TCRdb after fastp trimmed the public reads at Q25, and only in-frame beta chains were retained. Merged by CDR3 protein, the rows form single entries marked with the most common genes and DNA. The sample contains about 12,000 distinct CDR3 sequences, approximately 50% of them found a single time. Clones ranked in the top ten supply roughly 13% of the sample. The origin of this receptor is a male donor with esophageal squamous cell carcinoma. Sequenced: normal esophageal tissue next to the tumor.

The DNA reads TGTGCCAGCAGCCAGGGACTAGCGGGAACAGTCGGGAAGACCCAGTACTTC. It specifies CASSQGLAGTVGKTQYF. The chain uses TRBV7-2 and TRBJ2-3, with 13 junctional bases fitting TRBD2. The end of the DNA aligns better with TRBJ2-5, so the J call may be wrong. Reading from cysteine to phenylalanine, the CDR3 counts 17 amino acids. CDR3 DNA only is kept here, 51 bases in frame from base 1. CDR1 and CDR2 are read off the germline V gene as SGHTA and FQGNSA.